This TCR beta chain was sequenced during a study of beta chain features in type 1 diabetes. Points from the study as a whole: High TCR expression in some cells could lead to their over-representation in cDNA sequencing. TCRB CDR3s from Type 1 diabetes patients were moderately but significantly shorter in all four CD4+ subsets. TCRB rearrangement may or may not be influenced by HLA type; here this remained unresolved.

This clone was seen a few times. Its antigen is unknown. Looked up from germline, CDR1 is SNHLY and CDR2 is FYNNEI. Trimming removed 4 bases from V and 9 bases from J, with 12 bases in between. The CDR3 runs 13 residues. As every portion of the isolated RNA was reverse transcribed, the sequencing read expressed TCRB transcripts. Produced via immunoSEQ multiplex PCR; TCRdb's table is partial and in-frame only. Of around 180,000 clones detected, 13% appear once; the ten largest clones hold 0.62%. The specimen sequenced was central memory CD4+ T cells from blood. This clonotype was obtained from a woman aged 18-30 years in good health. The chain links TRBV2 to TRBJ2-2; D not certain. The CDR3 is CASSGGILRELFF. The CDR3 DNA follows: TGTGCCAGCAGTGGCGGAATATTGCGGGAGCTGTTTTTT.